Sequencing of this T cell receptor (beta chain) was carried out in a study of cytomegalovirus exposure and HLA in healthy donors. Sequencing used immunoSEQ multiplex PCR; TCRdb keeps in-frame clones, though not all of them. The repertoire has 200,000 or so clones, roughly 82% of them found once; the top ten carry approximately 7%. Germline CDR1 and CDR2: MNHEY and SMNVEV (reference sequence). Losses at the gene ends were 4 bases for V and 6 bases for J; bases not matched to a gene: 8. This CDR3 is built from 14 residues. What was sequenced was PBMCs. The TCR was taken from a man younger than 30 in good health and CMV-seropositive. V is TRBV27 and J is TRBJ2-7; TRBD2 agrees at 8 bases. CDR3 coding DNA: TGTGCCAGCAGTTCGACTAGCGCCAACGCCGAGCAGTACTTC. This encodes CASSSTSANAEQYF.